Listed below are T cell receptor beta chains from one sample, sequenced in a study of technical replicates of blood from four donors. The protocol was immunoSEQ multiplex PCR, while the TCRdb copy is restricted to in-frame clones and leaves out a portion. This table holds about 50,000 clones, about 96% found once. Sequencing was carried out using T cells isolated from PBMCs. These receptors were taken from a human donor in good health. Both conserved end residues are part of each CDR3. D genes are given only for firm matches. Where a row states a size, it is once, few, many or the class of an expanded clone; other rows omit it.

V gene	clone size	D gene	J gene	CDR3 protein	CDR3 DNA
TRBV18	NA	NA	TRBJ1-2	CASSPGQGSVGYTF	TGTGCCAGCTCACCAGGCCAGGGATCGGTTGGCTACACCTTC
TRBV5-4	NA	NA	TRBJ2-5	CASSPNWAVQETQYF	TGTGCCAGCAGCCCAAACTGGGCAGTACAAGAGACCCAGTACTTC
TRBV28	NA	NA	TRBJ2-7	CASSEMTGDYEQYF	TGTGCCAGCAGTGAAATGACAGGAGACTACGAGCAGTACTTC
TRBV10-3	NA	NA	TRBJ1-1	CAISPGTTPEAFF	TGTGCCATCAGCCCTGGGACAACCCCTGAAGCTTTCTTT
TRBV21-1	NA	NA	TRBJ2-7	CASSIRRDRIYEQYF	TGTGCCAGCAGCATAAGGAGGGACAGGATCTACGAGCAGTACTTC
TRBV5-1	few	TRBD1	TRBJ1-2	CASSLTGASNGYTF	TGCGCCAGCAGCTTGACAGGGGCTTCAAATGGCTACACCTTC
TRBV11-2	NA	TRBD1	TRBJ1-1	CASSPTGQANTEAFF	TGTGCCAGCAGCCCGACCGGACAGGCGAACACTGAAGCTTTCTTT
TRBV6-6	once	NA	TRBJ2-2	CASSYSLGDGELFF	TGTGCCAGCAGTTACTCGTTGGGAGACGGGGAGCTGTTTTTT
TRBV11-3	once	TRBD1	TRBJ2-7	CASSLVVGQEGYEQYF	TGTGCCAGCAGCTTAGTGGTGGGACAGGAGGGTTACGAGCAGTACTTC
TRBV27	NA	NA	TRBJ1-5	CASSLQGNQPQHF	TGTGCCAGCAGTCTACAGGGTAATCAGCCCCAGCATTTT
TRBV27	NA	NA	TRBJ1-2	CASRESPNYGYTF	TGTGCCAGCCGTGAGTCCCCAAACTATGGCTACACCTTC
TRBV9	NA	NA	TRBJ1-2	CASSVDKDSYGYTF	TGTGCCAGCAGCGTAGACAAGGACTCCTATGGCTACACCTTC
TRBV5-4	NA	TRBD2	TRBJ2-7	CASSYTSATIYEQYF	TGTGCCAGCAGTTACACTAGCGCAACGATCTACGAGCAGTACTTC
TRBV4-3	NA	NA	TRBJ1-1	CASSRGDLMHTEAFF	TGCGCCAGCAGCAGAGGGGACTTAATGCACACTGAAGCTTTCTTT
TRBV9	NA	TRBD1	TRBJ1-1	CASSSGQGITEAFF	TGTGCCAGCAGCAGCGGACAGGGAATCACTGAAGCTTTCTTT
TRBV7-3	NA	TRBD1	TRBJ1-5	CASSTTGGSQPQHF	TGTGCCAGCAGCACGACAGGGGGGTCTCAGCCCCAGCATTTT
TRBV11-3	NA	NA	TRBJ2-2	CASSLDLMAGPGELFF	TGTGCCAGCAGCTTAGACCTGATGGCGGGACCCGGGGAGCTGTTTTTT
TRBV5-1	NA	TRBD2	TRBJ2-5	CASSLRPSGIWAQYF	TGCGCCAGCAGCTTAAGGCCTAGCGGCATTTGGGCCCAGTACTTC
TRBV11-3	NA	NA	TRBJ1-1	CASSLQDSRNTEAFF	TGTGCCAGCAGCTTACAGGACTCTCGAAACACTGAAGCTTTCTTT
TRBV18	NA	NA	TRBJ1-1	CASSPGGAYTEAFF	TGTGCCAGCTCACCTGGAGGTGCGTACACTGAAGCTTTCTTT
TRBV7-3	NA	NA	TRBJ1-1	CASSLNTGNTEAFF	TGTGCCAGCAGCTTAAACACAGGGAACACTGAAGCTTTCTTT
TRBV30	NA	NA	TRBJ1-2	CAWMAGRWYTF	TGTGCCTGGATGGCAGGCAGGTGGTACACCTTC
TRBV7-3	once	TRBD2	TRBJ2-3	CASSFVGTSGGVSGTDTQYF	TGTGCCAGCAGCTTCGTTGGGACTAGCGGAGGGGTCTCTGGCACAGATACGCAGTATTTT
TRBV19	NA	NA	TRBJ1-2	CASSIGQSNGYTF	TGTGCCAGTAGTATAGGACAGTCGAATGGCTACACCTTC
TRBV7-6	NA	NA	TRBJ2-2	CASSPQHPSGELFF	TGTGCCAGCAGCCCCCAACACCCTTCCGGGGAGCTGTTTTTT
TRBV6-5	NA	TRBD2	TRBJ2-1	CASSYIAGLYNEQFF	TGTGCCAGCAGTTATATAGCGGGTCTCTACAATGAGCAGTTCTTC
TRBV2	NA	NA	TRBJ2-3	CASSLPLLPTGGTDTQYF	TGTGCCAGCAGCCTTCCGCTTCTTCCGACAGGCGGCACAGATACGCAGTATTTT
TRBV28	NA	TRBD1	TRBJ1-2	CASTPDRVYGYTF	TGTGCCAGCACTCCTGACAGGGTCTATGGCTACACCTTC
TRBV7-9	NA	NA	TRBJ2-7	CASSWGAGDSKQYF	TGTGCCAGCAGCTGGGGGGCGGGAGATTCTAAGCAGTACTTC
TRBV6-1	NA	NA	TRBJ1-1	CASSDFYGNTEAFF	TGTGCCAGCAGTGACTTCTACGGGAACACTGAAGCTTTCTTT
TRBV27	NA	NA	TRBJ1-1	CASSAGSEAFF	TGTGCCAGCAGTGCGGGCTCCGAAGCTTTCTTT
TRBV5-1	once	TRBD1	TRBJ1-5	CASSPDRGNQPQHF	TGCGCCAGCAGCCCGGACAGGGGCAATCAGCCCCAGCATTTT
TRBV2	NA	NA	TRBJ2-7	CASVRTFGRDYEQYF	TGTGCCAGCGTTCGAACCTTCGGCCGGGACTACGAGCAGTACTTC
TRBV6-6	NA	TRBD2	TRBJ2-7	CASSYSVAGVSEQYF	TGTGCCAGCAGTTACTCTGTAGCGGGAGTGAGCGAGCAGTACTTC
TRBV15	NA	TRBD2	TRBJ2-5	CATSRAGLAGMETQYF	TGTGCCACCAGCAGAGCCGGACTAGCGGGAATGGAGACCCAGTACTTC
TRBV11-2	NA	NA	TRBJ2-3	CASTSYSDTQYF	TGTGCCAGCACCAGTTATTCAGATACGCAGTATTTT
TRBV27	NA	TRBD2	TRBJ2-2	CASSVAGDTGELFF	TGTGCCAGCAGTGTTGCGGGAGACACCGGGGAGCTGTTTTTT
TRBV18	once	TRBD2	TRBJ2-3	CASSPNIAGSTDTQYF	TGTGCCAGCTCACCAAACATAGCGGGGAGCACAGATACGCAGTATTTT
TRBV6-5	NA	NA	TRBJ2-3	CASRRGFNTDTQYF	TGTGCCAGCAGGCGGGGATTTAACACAGATACGCAGTATTTT
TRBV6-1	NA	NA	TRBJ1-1	CASSTHPTGTEAFF	TGTGCCAGCAGTACACACCCTACAGGAACTGAAGCTTTCTTT
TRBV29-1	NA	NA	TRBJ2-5	CSVDFAARETQYF	TGCAGCGTTGATTTTGCGGCGAGAGAGACCCAGTACTTC